Shown below are 4 T cell receptor beta chains from a single sample sequenced in a study of blood T cells in healthy people across ages. Sample-barcoded 5' priming and a J-beta primer mix drove a second PCR of about 6 to 12 cycles. Using its own MiXCR run on the 5' RACE reads, TCRdb lists one record per CDR3 protein. The table has approximately 760,000 distinct CDR3 sequences, more than 20% seen once. The same data also contributed to another study, on T cells of mothers and their children.

The specimen was blood. All receptors derive from a boy between 10 and 17 years old in good health.

The chain employs TRBV10-3 and TRBJ1-4, with D perhaps matching TRBD1 (5 bases). Germline values: CDR1 ENHRY, CDR2 SYGVKD. The CDR3 covers 15 residues. V was pared by 0 bases and J by 4 bases, with 9 bases between. The CDR3 DNA reads TGTGCCATCAGTGAGTCGACAGATAATAATGAAAAACTGTTTTTT. It translates to CAISESTDNNEKLFF.

The CDR3 coding sequence is TGTGCCAGCACCACGGGTGGGGGGCGCGGGGATACGCAGTATTTT. Translated: CASTTGGGRGDTQYF. This chain uses TRBV6-5 with TRBJ2-3; perhaps D is TRBD1 or TRBD2 (6 bases each). Per germline, CDR1 MNHEY and CDR2 SVGAGI. Trimming took off 7 bases at V and 6 bases at J, with 20 bases between the two ends. The CDR3 is 15 amino acids.

V and J are TRBV19 and TRBJ2-1; the D gene is possibly TRBD2 (6 bases). V was clipped by 7 bases and J by 6 bases, with 19 bases between them. Germline V CDR1 and CDR2: LNHDA, SQIVND (reference sequence). The length of the CDR3 is 15 residues. The CDR3 spells CASNLGLAGGNEQFF. CDR3 nucleotide sequence: TGTGCCAGTAACCTGGGACTCGCCGGCGGCAATGAGCAGTTCTTC.

The V call is TRBV11-2, the J call TRBJ2-5; 9 bases align to TRBD1. The DNA end is more similar to TRBJ2-7, so the J call may be wrong. This CDR3 comprises 15 residues. The V gene's germline CDR1 is SGHAT and CDR2 FQNNGV. The CDR3: CASSPIRTGAYEQYF. CDR3 bases: TGTGCCAGCAGCCCTATAAGGACAGGGGCCTACGAGCAGTACTTC.